The entry below describes one TCR beta chain. Its antigen remains unidentified. The V gene's germline CDR1 is LNHDA and CDR2 SQIVND (reference sequence). With 3 bases clipped from V and 4 bases from J, the junction kept 6 bases outside the gene matches. The CDR3 loop spans 15 amino acids. The sample belongs to a study of PD-L1 blockade in urothelial cancer. Across the whole study: Males with bladder-origin urothelial cancer made up about 90% of the roughly 29 patients. Patients previously received 0 to 3 chemotherapy regimens. Typically, measured as a median, blood samples had about 140,000 T cells. Study-level points and caveats: Pretreatment TCR clonality in blood under the median foretold superior survival.

Some clones are missing from TCRdb's copy, which holds only in-frame ones; the method was immunoSEQ multiplex PCR. In the table there are about 91,000 clones, more than 85% of which are singletons. The starting material was PBMCs, obtained around atezolizumab (anti-PD-L1) treatment. This TCR came from a man aged 55 to 69 with urothelial cancer. V and J are TRBV19 and TRBJ2-7; 10 nucleotides align to TRBD1. DNA for the CDR3: TGTGCCAGTAGTATGGCGTCGGGACAGGGGTACGAGCAGTACTTC. Its translation: CASSMASGQGYEQYF.